A selection of T cell receptor beta chains follows, all from one sample in a study of control samples from healthy donors and cancer patients. Here immunoSEQ multiplex PCR was the method, and the copy in TCRdb shows in-frame clones only, minus some. The repertoire includes about 120,000 clones, around 90% of them detected once, and roughly 6% sits in the top ten. Source material: blood. The receptors shown here come from a man between 18 and 29 years old in good health. The CDR3 runs from the conserved cysteine through the conserved F or W. Fields, in order: CDR3 protein, J gene, CDR3 length, V gene.

CDR3aa: CASSIDREPQHF; j_gene: TRBJ1-5; len: 12; v_gene: TRBV12-3/TRBV12-4
CDR3aa: CASSVAPGSGYGYTF; j_gene: TRBJ1-2; len: 15; v_gene: TRBV9
CDR3aa: CASSLVGGGRAFF; j_gene: TRBJ1-1; len: 13; v_gene: TRBV12-3/TRBV12-4
CDR3aa: CASSPTSTDTQYF; j_gene: TRBJ2-3; len: 13; v_gene: TRBV3-1/TRBV3-2
CDR3aa: CASRGQGTDTQYF; j_gene: TRBJ2-3; len: 13; v_gene: TRBV9
CDR3aa: CASSPVGDPTDTQYF; j_gene: TRBJ2-3; len: 15; v_gene: TRBV18
CDR3aa: CASSPGESYGYTF; j_gene: TRBJ1-2; len: 13; v_gene: TRBV18
CDR3aa: CASSPSQNFREKLFF; j_gene: TRBJ1-4; len: 15; v_gene: TRBV19
CDR3aa: CASSPPVGAENTGELFF; j_gene: TRBJ2-2; len: 17; v_gene: TRBV18
CDR3aa: CAISEGQPGTGTETQYF; j_gene: TRBJ2-5; len: 17; v_gene: TRBV10-3
CDR3aa: CASKGSLGLHLYNEQFF; j_gene: TRBJ2-1; len: 17; v_gene: TRBV27
CDR3aa: CASSHVLRGQRNGYTF; j_gene: TRBJ1-2; len: 16; v_gene: TRBV4-1
CDR3aa: CASSLNSGGAETQYF; j_gene: TRBJ2-5; len: 15; v_gene: TRBV5-5
CDR3aa: CASSILGESGNTIYF; j_gene: TRBJ1-3; len: 15; v_gene: TRBV19
CDR3aa: CASRRGADTQYF; j_gene: TRBJ2-3; len: 12; v_gene: TRBV7-9
CDR3aa: CASSLSGGNPDTQYF; j_gene: TRBJ2-3; len: 15; v_gene: TRBV27
CDR3aa: CATSRDFFANGQRIRNTIYF; j_gene: TRBJ1-3; len: 20; v_gene: TRBV15
CDR3aa: CASSYSARGRYNEQFF; j_gene: TRBJ2-1; len: 16; v_gene: TRBV6-5
CDR3aa: CASSQDRSRGYTF; j_gene: TRBJ1-2; len: 13; v_gene: TRBV7-3
CDR3aa: CASSSDPGGADTQYF; j_gene: TRBJ2-3; len: 15; v_gene: TRBV5-4
CDR3aa: CASSFPTSDTQYF; j_gene: TRBJ2-3; len: 13; v_gene: TRBV6-6
CDR3aa: CASSAEDGAHSYEQYF; j_gene: TRBJ2-7; len: 16; v_gene: TRBV7-9
CDR3aa: CASSSKGQGREKLFF; j_gene: TRBJ1-4; len: 15; v_gene: TRBV13
CDR3aa: CASSLSGSGRSPLHF; j_gene: TRBJ1-6; len: 15; v_gene: TRBV5-1
CDR3aa: CASSLAADPSGNTIYF; j_gene: TRBJ1-3; len: 16; v_gene: TRBV5-4
CDR3aa: CASSLLKGGQGQSYEQYF; j_gene: TRBJ2-7; len: 18; v_gene: TRBV5-1
CDR3aa: CASSGDGYEQYF; j_gene: TRBJ2-7; len: 12; v_gene: TRBV9
CDR3aa: CASSLVSSYEQYF; j_gene: TRBJ2-7; len: 13; v_gene: TRBV3-1/TRBV3-2
CDR3aa: CASSPQSNQPQHF; j_gene: TRBJ1-5; len: 13; v_gene: TRBV19
CDR3aa: CASSQAWGQGLTDTQYF; j_gene: TRBJ2-3; len: 17; v_gene: TRBV14
CDR3aa: CASSIDLGDGNQPQHF; j_gene: TRBJ1-5; len: 16; v_gene: TRBV19
CDR3aa: CSGGAENSPREFPLHF; j_gene: TRBJ1-6; len: 16; v_gene: TRBV29-1
CDR3aa: CASSVDGRAGDDSPLHF; j_gene: TRBJ1-6; len: 17; v_gene: TRBV9
CDR3aa: CASSESGQGPFSSPLHF; j_gene: TRBJ1-6; len: 17; v_gene: TRBV6-1
CDR3aa: CASSIRQDLASPLHF; j_gene: TRBJ1-6; len: 15; v_gene: TRBV19
CDR3aa: CASSSYPGLSGETQYF; j_gene: TRBJ2-5; len: 16; v_gene: TRBV19
CDR3aa: CASSSPRGFNEQYF; j_gene: TRBJ2-7; len: 14; v_gene: TRBV13
CDR3aa: CASSYADNQPQHF; j_gene: TRBJ1-5; len: 13; v_gene: TRBV6-5
CDR3aa: CASSYVGLGNTIYF; j_gene: TRBJ1-3; len: 14; v_gene: TRBV6-2/TRBV6-3
CDR3aa: CASSQVQGETYEQYF; j_gene: TRBJ2-7; len: 15; v_gene: TRBV4-1
CDR3aa: CASSEAGGGTEAFF; j_gene: TRBJ1-1; len: 14; v_gene: TRBV6-1
CDR3aa: CASSRAPLDEQFF; j_gene: TRBJ2-1; len: 13; v_gene: TRBV6-5
CDR3aa: CASSEASAGELFF; j_gene: TRBJ2-2; len: 13; v_gene: TRBV10-1
CDR3aa: CASSSRLPFLGQYF; j_gene: TRBJ2-7; len: 14; v_gene: TRBV6-5
CDR3aa: CASSIGGRGGTDTQYF; j_gene: TRBJ2-3; len: 16; v_gene: TRBV19
CDR3aa: CASSLPTNEKLFF; j_gene: TRBJ1-4; len: 13; v_gene: TRBV4-1
CDR3aa: CSAGTGNGYTF; j_gene: TRBJ1-2; len: 11; v_gene: TRBV20-1
CDR3aa: CASRLPGGQGASGYTF; j_gene: TRBJ1-2; len: 16; v_gene: TRBV6-6
CDR3aa: CASSPLPTTANYGYTF; j_gene: TRBJ1-2; len: 16; v_gene: TRBV9
CDR3aa: CASRAEGNSNQPQHF; j_gene: TRBJ1-5; len: 15; v_gene: TRBV2
CDR3aa: CASRWDRGSYGYTF; j_gene: TRBJ1-2; len: 14; v_gene: TRBV6-5
CDR3aa: CAISDQGTGVGTDTQYF; j_gene: TRBJ2-3; len: 17; v_gene: TRBV10-3
CDR3aa: CASSDSRGGHADTQYF; j_gene: TRBJ2-3; len: 16; v_gene: TRBV6-4
CDR3aa: CASSVGSRGQETQYF; j_gene: TRBJ2-5; len: 15; v_gene: TRBV3-1/TRBV3-2
CDR3aa: CASSELTDTQYF; j_gene: TRBJ2-3; len: 12; v_gene: TRBV2
CDR3aa: CASSSTLFHLNTEAFF; j_gene: TRBJ1-1; len: 16; v_gene: TRBV19
CDR3aa: CASSPDRGGDTEAFF; j_gene: TRBJ1-1; len: 15; v_gene: TRBV18
CDR3aa: CASSGTLNEKLFF; j_gene: TRBJ1-4; len: 13; v_gene: TRBV28
CDR3aa: CASRQRGASGELFF; j_gene: TRBJ2-2; len: 14; v_gene: TRBV6-4
CDR3aa: CATSRTGDSLYEQYF; j_gene: TRBJ2-7; len: 15; v_gene: TRBV15